This T cell receptor beta chain was recovered during a study of blood T cell repertoires in COVID-19. Study-wide background: Samples of COVID-19 (acute and convalescent) were obtained from the United States, Italy and Spain. The analysed material was cDNA or gDNA that came from T cells, B-cell-depleted T cells, or PBMCs.

The V end was cut by 0 bases, the J end by 1 base, with 10 bases between. There are 15 residues in the CDR3. Germline values: CDR1 LNHDA, CDR2 SQIVND (reference sequence). The assay was immunoSEQ multiplex PCR, and TCRdb's table has in-frame clones only and misses some. This sample has approximately 300,000 clones, with approximately 85% found just once. V and J are TRBV19 and TRBJ2-7; unclear D gene. The sequencing sample was made of peripheral blood. The sequence derives from a woman in her forties or fifties with acute or convalescent COVID-19. CDR3 in amino acids: CASSIDPGPSYEQYF. For the CDR3, the DNA is TGTGCCAGTAGTATAGATCCAGGTCCATCCTACGAGCAGTACTTC.